The 13 T cell receptor beta chains presented below share a single source sample, sequenced in a study of blood T cells in healthy people across ages. The authors ran a second PCR of roughly 6 to 12 cycles using a sample-barcoded 5' primer and a J-beta primer mix. TCRdb re-called the 5' RACE reads with MiXCR, one entry per CDR3 protein. The profile shows about 970,000 distinct CDR3 sequences, roughly 51% of them singletons. The sample comprised blood. These receptors were taken from a woman aged 55-69 years in good health.

This chain connects TRBV3-1 to TRBJ2-2; D uncertain. The germline V gene encodes CDR1 LGHDT and CDR2 YNNKEL (reference sequence). This CDR3 has 14 amino acids. Trimming left V 2 bases short and J 4 bases short, with 8 bases between. The chain's CDR3 is CASSQWVPTGELFF. CDR3 coding DNA: TGTGCCAGCAGCCAATGGGTTCCCACCGGGGAGCTGTTTTTT.

This clonotype has a handful of counts. The chain uses TRBV6-5 and TRBJ1-5; D is possibly TRBD1 (5 bases). Trimming removed 10 bases at V and 3 bases at J, with 19 bases between. This CDR3 comprises 15 residues. Germline assignment: CDR1 MNHEY and CDR2 SVGAGI. Written as DNA, the CDR3 is TGTGCCACTCGGCGGGCCGACAGTACCAATCAGCCCCAGCATTTT. Translation: CATRRADSTNQPQHF.

V and J are TRBV6-2 or TRBV6-3 and TRBJ2-7; 8 nucleotides align to TRBD2. This CDR3 has 16 residues. V lost 7 bases and J lost 3; bases outside the gene matches: 14. Germline V CDR1 and CDR2: MNHEY, SVGEGT. The CDR3 here is CASKSTSGTRFYEQYF. Here the CDR3 DNA reads TGTGCCAGCAAAAGCACATCCGGGACTAGGTTCTACGAGCAGTACTTC.

The gene calls are TRBV24-1 and TRBJ2-5; 10 bases agree with TRBD2. The end of the DNA aligns better with TRBJ2-7, so the J call may be wrong. Germline lookup yields CDR1 KGHDR and CDR2 SFDVKD. The CDR3 contains 18 residues. CDR3 DNA sequence: TGTGCCACCAGTGATCGTGTAGCGGGAGGAGGTGAACCTATCGAGCAGTACTTC. Protein product: CATSDRVAGGGEPIEQYF.

V usage is TRBV20-1 and J usage is TRBJ2-3, with 7 bases matching TRBD2. The germline CDR1 and CDR2 sequences are DFQATT and SNEGSKA (reference sequence). The V gene end was trimmed by 0 bases and the J gene end by 0 bases; junction bases not matched to a gene: 12. This CDR3 has 18 residues. For the CDR3, the DNA is TGCAGTGCTAGAGATCCTTTAGGCGGGAGCCCTAGCACAGATACGCAGTATTTT. It yields the protein CSARDPLGGSPSTDTQYF.

This clonotype was detected only a few times. The genes are TRBV2 and TRBJ2-2, with 10 bases matching TRBD2. The V segment lost 7 bases and the J segment 6 bases; nucleotides outside the gene matches: 2. The CDR3 is 13 amino acids. CDR1 is SNHLY and CDR2 is FYNNEI in the germline V gene. CDR3 sequence reads: CASKAGGPGELFF. Here the CDR3 DNA reads TGTGCCAGCAAAGCGGGAGGGCCCGGGGAGCTGTTTTTT.

The chain recombines TRBV6-2 or TRBV6-3 with TRBJ1-2; maybe TRBD1 (6 bases). The CDR3 totals 14 residues. Germline V gene lookup returns CDR1 MNHEY and CDR2 SVGEGT. The ends were cut back, 5 bases at V and 2 bases at J, with 12 bases in the middle. The CDR3 sequence: CASSDTGQNYGYTF. CDR3 nucleotides: TGTGCCAGCAGTGACACAGGACAGAACTATGGCTACACCTTC.

The chain joins TRBV20-1 to TRBJ2-1; the match to TRBD2 covers 9 bases. CDR1 is DFQATT, CDR2 SNEGSKA, per germline (reference sequence). V was pared by 5 bases and J by 1 base, with 9 bases of the junction left unmatched. This CDR3 contains 16 residues. CDR3 sequence (DNA): TGCAGTGCTGGTAGAATCAGCGGGAGGTCCTACAATGAGCAGTTCTTC. This sequence encodes CSAGRISGRSYNEQFF.

This clonotype appeared a single time. The chain couples TRBV3-1 to TRBJ2-1; 10 bases fit TRBD2. V dropped 7 bases and J dropped 8; count of bases not matched to a gene: 5. CDR3 length: 13 residues. CDR1 and CDR2 from the germline V gene are LGHDT and YNNKEL (reference sequence). The DNA for the CDR3 is TGTGCCAGCACGGCTAGCGGGAGTGATGAGCAGTTCTTC. Protein: CASTASGSDEQFF.

The chain uses TRBV11-2 and TRBJ2-7, with a tentative D call TRBD1 (5 bases). V was trimmed by 5 bases and J by 1 base, leaving 15 bases between them. The germline V gene has CDR1 SGHAT and CDR2 FQNNGV. The CDR3 runs 15 residues. The CDR3: CASSVNRRNSYEQYF. The DNA for the CDR3 is TGTGCCAGCAGCGTTAACAGGCGAAATTCCTACGAGCAGTACTTC.

CDR3 sequence: CASSLEGGITQETQYF. DNA of the CDR3: TGCGCCAGCAGCTTGGAGGGGGGGATAACCCAAGAGACCCAGTACTTC. The J gene is TRBJ2-5, the V gene TRBV5-1; possible D gene TRBD2, 7 bases. Per the germline V gene, CDR1 is SGHRS and CDR2 is YFSETQ. The CDR3 extends over 16 amino acids. Trimming pared 0 bases from V and 1 base from J, leaving 13 bases between.

A remark on this clonotype: Its ends do not fully match the called genes, so a read error is possible. CDR3 coding DNA: TGTGCCGCCAGTGTAGCGGGAGAATCCTACAATGAGCAGTACTTC. Amino acids: CAASVAGESYNEQYF. The V and J genes are TRBV24-1 and TRBJ2-1; 9 bases fit TRBD2. The DNA end is a closer match to TRBJ2-7, so the J assignment may be wrong. This CDR3 region has 15 residues. CDR1 and CDR2 from the germline V gene are KGHDR and SFDVKD.

The rearrangement joins TRBV3-1 to TRBJ2-3; TRBD2 might be the D (5 bases). This CDR3 contains 15 residues. The V end was cut by 4 bases, the J end by 4 bases, with 15 bases between. Looked up from germline, CDR1 is LGHDT and CDR2 is YNNKEL (reference sequence). This CDR3 reads CASSPFGSGADTQYF. CDR3 bases: TGTGCCAGCAGCCCCTTTGGGAGCGGCGCAGATACGCAGTATTTT.